This entry lists 32 T cell receptor beta chains sequenced from one sample in a study of blood T cell repertoires in COVID-19. This table comes from immunoSEQ multiplex PCR, and its TCRdb copy is limited to in-frame clones, with some not included. The sample holds 200,000 to 300,000 clones; around 90% are singletons and the top ten take around 5%. Sequenced material: peripheral blood. The source of these receptors is a woman aged 60-75 years with COVID-19, enrolled during active disease.

The V gene is TRBV28, the J gene TRBJ2-7; TRBD1 is a possible D gene (5 bases). The CDR3 runs 14 residues. V was clipped by 2 bases and J by 3 bases, with 11 bases between them. Germline CDR1 reads MDHEN; CDR2 reads SYDVKM. This chain's CDR3 is CASSLGRVGYEQYF. The CDR3 region has the DNA TGTGCCAGCAGTTTAGGCAGGGTAGGCTACGAGCAGTACTTC.

This clone was observed a single time. This chain uses TRBV12-3 or TRBV12-4 with TRBJ1-1, with D tentatively TRBD1 (6 bases). This CDR3 has 13 amino acids. V lost 6 bases to trimming and J lost 6 bases, with 14 bases between them. DNA for the CDR3: TGTGCCAGCAGCCGGACAGTGAGGGCTGAAGCTTTCTTT. Translating gives CASSRTVRAEAFF.

The sample holds one count of this clone. The rearrangement joins TRBV7-3 to TRBJ1-5; D is perhaps TRBD1 (5 bases). Germline lookup yields CDR1 SGHTA and CDR2 FQGTGA. V lost 2 bases and J 2 bases, leaving 13 bases between the germline ends. CDR3 length: 16 residues. Here the CDR3 reads CASSLGGAAGNQPQHF. The CDR3 bases are TGTGCCAGCAGCTTAGGAGGGGCAGCTGGCAATCAGCCCCAGCATTTT.

The V gene is TRBV6-6, the J gene TRBJ1-6; D unresolved. V was shortened by 6 bases and J by 6 bases, with 18 bases between the two germline ends. The CDR3 loop spans 16 amino acids. Germline values: CDR1 MNHNY, CDR2 SVGAGI (reference sequence). This CDR3 reads CASSSGPGSLNSPLHF. CDR3 nucleotides: TGTGCCAGCAGCTCCGGTCCCGGTAGCCTTAATTCACCCCTCCACTTT.

The V and J genes are TRBV24-1 and TRBJ2-1; maybe TRBD2 (6 bases). The V and J ends lost 3 bases and 3 bases respectively, with 8 bases between them. Germline-derived CDR1 and CDR2 are KGHDR and SFDVKD. The CDR3 consists of 14 residues. The CDR3 DNA follows: TGTGCCACCAGTGATAAGCGGGTCTACAATGAGCAGTTCTTC. The encoded protein is CATSDKRVYNEQFF.

The gene calls are TRBV24-1 and TRBJ2-7, with D possibly matching TRBD1 (6 bases). The CDR3 runs to 15 residues. Trimming pared 4 bases from V and 0 bases from J, leaving 12 bases between. The germline CDR1 and CDR2 sequences are KGHDR and SFDVKD. The CDR3 DNA reads as TGTGCCACCAGTGACACCGGACAGCGCTCCTACGAGCAGTACTTC. Its protein product is CATSDTGQRSYEQYF.

The chain combines TRBV9 with TRBJ2-1; 16 bases agree with TRBD2. From germline, CDR1 is SGDLS and CDR2 YYNGEE. The length of the CDR3 is 17 residues. V was pared by 0 bases and J by 8 bases, with 5 bases of the junction left unmatched. The CDR3 loop is CASSVAPGTSGRDEQFF. The CDR3, as DNA: TGTGCCAGCAGCGTAGCCCCCGGGACTAGCGGGAGGGATGAGCAGTTCTTC.

This sequence joins TRBV10-3 and TRBJ1-6; 7 nucleotides align to TRBD1. The trim removed 9 bases at V and 5 bases at J, leaving 1 base unmatched. Germline assignment: CDR1 ENHRY and CDR2 SYGVKD. This CDR3 is 12 amino acids long. CDR3 residues: CAIQGNNSPLHF. The CDR3 bases are TGTGCCATACAGGGGAATAATTCACCCCTCCACTTT.

This clone was observed a few times. The chain combines TRBV21-1 with TRBJ2-3; the table calls TRBD2, which could not be checked here. TRBV21-1 is given as a pseudogene. The CDR3 loop spans 14 amino acids. The CDR3: CASSKAGVSDTQYF. The CDR3 bases are TGTGCCAGCAGTAAAGCGGGAGTATCAGATACGCAGTATTTT.

The genes are TRBV10-3 and TRBJ1-1; the match to TRBD1 covers 8 bases. Germline CDR1 is ENHRY and CDR2 is SYGVKD. Losses at the gene ends were 6 bases for V and 6 bases for J; bases not matched to a gene: 9. The CDR3 has 14 amino acids. This chain's CDR3 is CAIRLDRGYAEAFF. The CDR3, as DNA: TGTGCCATCAGACTCGACAGGGGCTACGCTGAAGCTTTCTTT.

A word on this clone: One end of the junction fails to match germline, which may point to a read error. The chain joins TRBV15 to TRBJ2-2, with TRBD1 identical over 7 bases. Germline lookup yields CDR1 LNHNV and CDR2 YYDKDF (reference sequence). This CDR3 comprises 14 residues. The CDR3 DNA reads as TGTGCCACCAGCGGAGACAGGGTGGCCGGGGAGCTGTTTTTT. Its protein product is CATSGDRVAGELFF.

The gene calls are TRBV15 and TRBJ1-4; D uncertain. The CDR3 consists of 16 residues. Germline V gene data show CDR1 as LNHNV and CDR2 as YYDKDF (reference sequence). The germline V and J ends were trimmed by 0 bases and 0 bases, with 8 bases remaining between them. In nucleotides, the CDR3 is TGTGCCACCAGCAGAGATAGAGCGGCAACTAATGAAAAACTGTTTTTT. The encoded protein is CATSRDRAATNEKLFF. Full variable domain (remainder filled in from reference TRBV15 and TRBJ1-4): DAMVIQNPRYQVTQFGKPVTLSCSQTLNHNVMYWYQQKSSQAPKLLFHYYDKDFNNEADTPDNFQSRRPNTSFCFLDIRSPGLGDTAMYLCATSRDRAATNEKLFFGSGTQLSVL.

The V and J genes are TRBV7-2 and TRBJ2-1; 7 bases match TRBD1. Unmatched junction bases numbered 4, after V lost 4 bases and J lost 7 bases. CDR1 and CDR2 (germline): SGHTA, FQGNSA. The CDR3 is 13 amino acids. As DNA, the CDR3 is TGTGCCAGCAGCTCGACAGGGTGGAATGAGCAGTTCTTC. Its protein product is CASSSTGWNEQFF.

This clone has just one count. The chain links TRBV24-1 to TRBJ1-1; 7 bases fit TRBD1. The ends lost 7 bases at V and 4 bases at J; junction bases unmatched: 5. Germline CDR1 and CDR2: KGHDR and SFDVKD. The length of the CDR3 is 13 residues. The CDR3 DNA sequence: TGTGCCACCAGGCGACAGGGAGGCACTGAAGCTTTCTTT. Amino acids: CATRRQGGTEAFF.

This clone was seen a single time. The chain is built from TRBV19 and TRBJ2-5; 11 bases fit TRBD2. Germline V lookup: CDR1 LNHDA, CDR2 SQIVND (reference sequence). The CDR3 has 15 residues. V shed 0 bases and J 7 bases; nucleotides not matched to a gene: 4. The CDR3 protein is CASSIEPLAGVTQYF. The CDR3 DNA sequence: TGTGCCAGTAGTATAGAGCCACTAGCGGGAGTGACCCAGTACTTC.

CDR3 sequence (DNA): TGTGCCAGCAGTTCTTTTTCGCAGTTCTTC. Protein: CASSSFSQFF. The V and J genes are TRBV12-3 or TRBV12-4 and TRBJ2-1, with unresolved D. The CDR3 is 10 amino acids. Trimming removed 4 bases at V and 12 bases at J, with 7 bases between.

This clone was recorded only once. This chain uses TRBV6-1 with TRBJ1-2; tentatively, D is TRBD1 (5 bases). The germline V and J ends were trimmed by 3 bases and 1 base, with 9 bases remaining between them. Germline V lookup: CDR1 MNHNS, CDR2 SASEGT. The CDR3 totals 14 residues. CDR3 bases: TGTGCCAGCAGTGAGGGCAGGGTTAACTATGGCTACACCTTC. It specifies CASSEGRVNYGYTF.

V usage is TRBV12-3 or TRBV12-4 and J usage is TRBJ2-1; D unresolved. There are 12 residues in the CDR3. V was trimmed by 5 bases and J by 10 bases, leaving 12 bases between them. The CDR3 DNA reads as TGTGCCAGCAGTCCTGCGGCTAGGGAGCAGTTCTTC. This gives the protein CASSPAAREQFF.

This clone has more than one count but fewer than ten. V and J are TRBV11-3 and TRBJ2-1; weak D call: TRBD1 (5 bases). This CDR3 has 16 residues. V lost 0 bases and J 1 base, leaving 10 bases between the germline ends. CDR1 is SGHNT, CDR2 YENEEA, per germline. CDR3: CASSLDGAASYNEQFF. CDR3 coding DNA: TGTGCCAGCAGCTTAGATGGGGCCGCGTCCTACAATGAGCAGTTCTTC.

The chain couples TRBV11-3 to TRBJ2-1, with a tentative D call TRBD2 (6 bases). V lost 5 bases and J 9 bases, leaving 20 bases between the germline ends. Germline V CDR1 and CDR2: SGHNT, YENEEA. The CDR3 extends over 15 amino acids. The CDR3 DNA is TGTGCCAGCAGCCATAGGGTGACTAGTGCGGGTGAGCAGTTCTTC. Residues: CASSHRVTSAGEQFF. Together with reference TRBV11-3 and TRBJ2-1, the CDR3 gives the full variable domain: EAGVVQSPRYKIIEKKQPVAFWCNPISGHNTLYWYLQNLGQGPELLIRYENEEAVDDSQLPKDRFSAERLKGVDSTLKIQPAELGDSAVYLCASSHRVTSAGEQFFGPGTRLTVL.

CDR3 in amino acids: CASSDGSSYNSPLHF. The CDR3 coding sequence is TGTGCCAGCAGCGACGGGAGCTCCTATAATTCACCCCTCCACTTT. J is TRBJ1-6 and V is TRBV3-1 (or the pseudogene TRBV3-2); D is undetermined. CDR1 is LGHDT and CDR2 is YNNKEL in the germline V gene (reference sequence). The CDR3 loop spans 15 amino acids. V dropped 5 bases and J dropped 0 bases, with 8 bases sitting between them.

This CDR3 reads CASSQGPTRGSMETQYF. In nucleotides, the CDR3 is TGCGCCAGCAGCCAAGGTCCTACAAGGGGGTCCATGGAGACCCAGTACTTC. This rearrangement joins TRBV4-1 to TRBJ2-5, with D possibly matching TRBD1 (6 bases). CDR3 length equals 17 residues. Germline V gene sequence: CDR1 MGHRA, CDR2 YSYEKL. V was clipped by 1 base and J by 5 bases, with 20 bases between them.

The J gene is TRBJ2-3, the V gene TRBV18; a weak D match, TRBD1 (5 bases). Trimming stripped 3 bases from V and 5 bases from J, with 15 bases between. Looked up from germline, CDR1 is KGHSH and CDR2 is LQKENI. The CDR3 extends over 15 amino acids. The CDR3 spells CASSPAQGMRDTQYF. The CDR3 nucleotides are TGTGCCAGCTCACCCGCCCAGGGCATGCGAGATACGCAGTATTTT.

This sequence joins TRBV27 and TRBJ2-7; a possible D gene is TRBD1 (6 bases). Trimming cost V 7 bases and J 0 bases, with 16 bases left between them. Germline CDR1 and CDR2: MNHEY and SMNVEV (reference sequence). The CDR3 is made up of 15 amino acids. The DNA for the CDR3 is TGTGCCAGCACCAAGAATCAAGGGGGCTCCTACGAGCAGTACTTC. Protein product: CASTKNQGGSYEQYF.

The sample holds a few counts of this clone. The genes are TRBV15 and TRBJ1-3; no reliable D call. Trimming removed 0 bases from V and 0 bases from J, with 9 bases in between. Per the germline V gene, CDR1 is LNHNV and CDR2 is YYDKDF (reference sequence). The CDR3 is 16 amino acids. CDR3 amino acids: CATSRDGGFSGNTIYF. In DNA form, the CDR3 reads TGTGCCACCAGCAGAGACGGTGGTTTCTCTGGAAACACCATATATTTT.

This chain connects TRBV30 to TRBJ2-1, with unresolved D. The CDR3 extends over 12 amino acids. Trimming took off 0 bases at V and 7 bases at J, with 7 bases between the two ends. Germline V gives CDR1 GTSNPN, CDR2 SVGIG (reference sequence). The CDR3, as DNA: TGTGCCTGGAGTGTACGAGAGAATGAGCAGTTCTTC. Translating gives CAWSVRENEQFF.

V gene TRBV18 combines with J gene TRBJ1-5; no definite D call. V was trimmed by 3 bases and J by 3 bases, leaving 9 bases between them. CDR3 length: 14 amino acids. Germline CDR1 KGHSH, CDR2 LQKENI. CDR3 protein: CASSPARLNQPQHF. In DNA form, the CDR3 reads TGTGCCAGCTCACCTGCCAGGCTCAATCAGCCCCAGCATTTT.

J is TRBJ2-7 and V is TRBV4-2, with D maybe TRBD2 (5 bases). The CDR3 contains 15 residues. Germline-derived CDR1 and CDR2 are LGHNA and YNFKEQ. V lost 0 bases and J 3 bases, leaving 12 bases between the germline ends. The CDR3 reads CASSQDRGKVYEQYF. Here the CDR3 DNA reads TGTGCCAGCAGCCAAGATAGAGGGAAAGTCTACGAGCAGTACTTC.

The V and J genes are TRBV30 and TRBJ1-1; 10 bases line up with TRBD1. The V gene's germline CDR1 is GTSNPN and CDR2 SVGIG (reference sequence). V shed 3 bases and J 1 base; nucleotides not matched to a gene: 2. This CDR3 region has 14 residues. CDR3 bases: TGTGCCTGGAGGACAGGGGGCGCGAACACTGAAGCTTTCTTT. As protein: CAWRTGGANTEAFF.

The chain has TRBV7-9 and TRBJ2-5; 7 positions agree with TRBD2. Germline-derived CDR1 and CDR2 are SEHNR and FQNEAQ (reference sequence). V was clipped by 5 bases and J by 0 bases; unmatched bases: 15. This CDR3 region has 18 residues. The CDR3 loop reads CASSPEASGISYQETQYF. CDR3 coding DNA: TGTGCCAGCAGCCCCGAGGCGAGCGGGATATCTTACCAAGAGACCCAGTACTTC.

In DNA form, the CDR3 reads TGTGCCAGCAGCCAAGAGGCGCCCGGGACAGGGGTAGGCTATGGCTACACCTTC. Translating gives CASSQEAPGTGVGYGYTF. The V gene is TRBV4-2, the J gene TRBJ1-2; 10 bases line up with TRBD1. This CDR3 region has 18 residues. Losses at the gene ends were 0 bases for V and 4 bases for J; bases not matched to a gene: 11. Germline V gene data show CDR1 as LGHNA and CDR2 as YNFKEQ.

The chain employs TRBV19 and TRBJ2-4, with D possibly TRBD2 on 5 matching bases. Trimming stripped 5 bases from V and 8 bases from J, with 16 bases between. Germline assignment: CDR1 LNHDA and CDR2 SQIVND (reference sequence). The CDR3 contains 14 residues. CDR3 nucleotide sequence: TGTGCCAGTAGTGCGATCCGGGGTACGTACATTCAGTACTTC. This translates into CASSAIRGTYIQYF.